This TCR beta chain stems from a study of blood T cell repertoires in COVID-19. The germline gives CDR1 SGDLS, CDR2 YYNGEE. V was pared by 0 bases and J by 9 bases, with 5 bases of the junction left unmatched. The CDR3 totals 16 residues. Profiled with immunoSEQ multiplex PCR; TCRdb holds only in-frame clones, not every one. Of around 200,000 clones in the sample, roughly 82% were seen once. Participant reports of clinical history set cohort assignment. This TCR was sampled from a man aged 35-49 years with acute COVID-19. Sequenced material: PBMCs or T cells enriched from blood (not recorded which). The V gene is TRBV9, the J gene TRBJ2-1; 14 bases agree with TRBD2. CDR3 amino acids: CASSVGGLAGVGEQFF. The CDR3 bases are TGTGCCAGCAGCGTAGGGGGACTAGCGGGAGTTGGTGAGCAGTTCTTC.